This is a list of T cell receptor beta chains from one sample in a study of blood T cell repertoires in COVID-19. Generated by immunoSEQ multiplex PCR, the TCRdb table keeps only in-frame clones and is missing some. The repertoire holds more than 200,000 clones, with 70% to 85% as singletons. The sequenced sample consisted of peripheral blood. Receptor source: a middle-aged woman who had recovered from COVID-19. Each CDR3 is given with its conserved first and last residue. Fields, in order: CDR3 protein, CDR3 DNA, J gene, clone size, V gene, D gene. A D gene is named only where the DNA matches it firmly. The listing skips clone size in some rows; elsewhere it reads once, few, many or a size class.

CDR3 protein: CASSRDGQIGTDTQYF; CDR3 DNA: TGCGCCAGCAGTCGAGATGGACAGATAGGCACAGATACGCAGTATTTT; J gene: TRBJ2-3; clone size: once; V gene: TRBV5-1; D gene: -
CDR3 protein: CASSLRYEQYF; CDR3 DNA: TGTGCCAGCAGCCTTCGGTACGAGCAGTACTTC; J gene: TRBJ2-7; clone size: -; V gene: TRBV6-2/TRBV6-3; D gene: -
CDR3 protein: CASSYSPTGTDTQYF; CDR3 DNA: TGTGCCAGCAGTTACTCCCCTACTGGCACAGATACGCAGTATTTT; J gene: TRBJ2-3; clone size: -; V gene: TRBV6-2/TRBV6-3; D gene: -
CDR3 protein: CASNLRGRDTQYF; CDR3 DNA: TGTGCCAGCAACCTGCGGGGAAGAGATACGCAGTATTTT; J gene: TRBJ2-3; clone size: -; V gene: TRBV6-5; D gene: -
CDR3 protein: CASSPGTPQAETQYF; CDR3 DNA: TGTGCCAGCAGTCCCGGGACTCCCCAGGCGGAGACCCAGTACTTC; J gene: TRBJ2-5; clone size: -; V gene: TRBV2; D gene: -
CDR3 protein: CASTLTGGGQETQYF; CDR3 DNA: TGTGCCAGCACATTGACAGGTGGAGGACAAGAGACCCAGTACTTC; J gene: TRBJ2-5; clone size: -; V gene: TRBV28; D gene: -
CDR3 protein: CATSRGRTSGGLRETQYF; CDR3 DNA: TGTGCCACCAGCAGGGGTCGGACTAGCGGGGGTCTTCGAGAGACCCAGTACTTC; J gene: TRBJ2-5; clone size: -; V gene: TRBV15; D gene: TRBD2
CDR3 protein: CASRPTANYGYTF; CDR3 DNA: TGTGCCAGCAGGCCGACAGCTAACTATGGCTACACCTTC; J gene: TRBJ1-2; clone size: -; V gene: TRBV28; D gene: -
CDR3 protein: CATTKRDRVNGYTF; CDR3 DNA: TGTGCCACCACCAAAAGAGACAGGGTAAATGGCTACACCTTC; J gene: TRBJ1-2; clone size: -; V gene: TRBV6-5; D gene: TRBD1
CDR3 protein: CASSSDRNQPQHF; CDR3 DNA: TGTGCCAGCAGTTCGGACAGAAATCAGCCCCAGCATTTT; J gene: TRBJ1-5; clone size: few; V gene: TRBV11-1; D gene: -
CDR3 protein: CASRDSPYGYTF; CDR3 DNA: TGTGCCAGCCGGGACAGCCCCTATGGCTACACCTTC; J gene: TRBJ1-2; clone size: once; V gene: TRBV2; D gene: TRBD1
CDR3 protein: CASSVLGGSNTEAFF; CDR3 DNA: TGTGCCAGCAGTGTCCTAGGCGGTTCGAACACTGAAGCTTTCTTT; J gene: TRBJ1-1; clone size: -; V gene: TRBV25-1; D gene: -
CDR3 protein: CASSLFAGEHGNTIYF; CDR3 DNA: TGTGCCAGCAGTTTATTCGCGGGGGAGCATGGAAACACCATATATTTT; J gene: TRBJ1-3; clone size: -; V gene: TRBV28; D gene: -
CDR3 protein: CASSFGENTEAFF; CDR3 DNA: TGTGCCAGCAGCTTCGGGGAGAACACTGAAGCTTTCTTT; J gene: TRBJ1-1; clone size: -; V gene: TRBV7-9; D gene: -
CDR3 protein: CAIGGSSYNEQFF; CDR3 DNA: TGTGCCATCGGTGGGAGCTCCTACAATGAGCAGTTCTTC; J gene: TRBJ2-1; clone size: -; V gene: TRBV10-3; D gene: -
CDR3 protein: CASSLTGDYNSPLHF; CDR3 DNA: TGCGCCAGCAGCTTGACAGGAGACTATAATTCACCCCTCCACTTT; J gene: TRBJ1-6; clone size: few; V gene: TRBV5-1; D gene: -
CDR3 protein: CASSQDHQDTQYF; CDR3 DNA: TGCGCCAGCAGCCAAGATCATCAAGATACGCAGTATTTT; J gene: TRBJ2-3; clone size: once; V gene: TRBV4-3; D gene: -
CDR3 protein: CASSNGQSYEQYF; CDR3 DNA: TGTGCCAGCAGCAACGGACAGTCCTACGAGCAGTACTTC; J gene: TRBJ2-7; clone size: -; V gene: TRBV5-6; D gene: -
CDR3 protein: CASSPSGFFNANYGYTF; CDR3 DNA: TGTGCCAGCAGTCCAAGCGGATTTTTTAACGCTAACTATGGCTACACCTTC; J gene: TRBJ1-2; clone size: -; V gene: TRBV6-6; D gene: -
CDR3 protein: CASSPTTVRFGYTF; CDR3 DNA: TGTGCCAGCAGTCCCACGACAGTAAGGTTTGGCTACACCTTC; J gene: TRBJ1-2; clone size: -; V gene: TRBV28; D gene: -
CDR3 protein: CSVVWQGLTGELFF; CDR3 DNA: TGCAGCGTTGTGTGGCAGGGCCTCACCGGGGAGCTGTTTTTT; J gene: TRBJ2-2; clone size: -; V gene: TRBV29-1; D gene: -
CDR3 protein: CASSVSTGSYTF; CDR3 DNA: TGTGCCAGCAGCGTCTCGACAGGGAGCTACACCTTC; J gene: TRBJ1-2; clone size: -; V gene: TRBV9; D gene: TRBD1
CDR3 protein: CASSLFPPGLGSNQPQHF; CDR3 DNA: TGTGCCAGCAGCTTATTCCCGCCCGGGTTAGGTAGCAATCAGCCCCAGCATTTT; J gene: TRBJ1-5; clone size: -; V gene: TRBV7-9; D gene: -
CDR3 protein: CASSLRGATNEKLFF; CDR3 DNA: TGTGCCAGCAGCCTCAGGGGCGCAACTAATGAAAAACTGTTTTTT; J gene: TRBJ1-4; clone size: -; V gene: TRBV3-1/TRBV3-2; D gene: -
CDR3 protein: CASSLEFGREVSETQYF; CDR3 DNA: TGTGCCAGCAGCTTAGAGTTCGGGAGAGAGGTTTCGGAGACCCAGTACTTC; J gene: TRBJ2-5; clone size: -; V gene: TRBV7-8; D gene: -
CDR3 protein: CASSSALSQEAYEQYF; CDR3 DNA: TGCGCCAGCAGCTCGGCTTTGTCCCAAGAGGCCTACGAGCAGTACTTC; J gene: TRBJ2-7; clone size: -; V gene: TRBV5-1; D gene: -
CDR3 protein: CAWSVRGQADQPQHF; CDR3 DNA: TGTGCCTGGAGTGTACGTGGGCAGGCCGATCAGCCCCAGCATTTT; J gene: TRBJ1-5; clone size: -; V gene: TRBV30; D gene: -
CDR3 protein: CASSLAGAHEKLFF; CDR3 DNA: TGTGCCAGCAGCTTAGCGGGAGCGCATGAAAAACTGTTTTTT; J gene: TRBJ1-4; clone size: -; V gene: TRBV7-9; D gene: -
CDR3 protein: CSVGRGQSYEQYF; CDR3 DNA: TGCAGCGTGGGAAGGGGACAATCCTACGAGCAGTACTTC; J gene: TRBJ2-7; clone size: few; V gene: TRBV29-1; D gene: -
CDR3 protein: CASSPRKGATEAFF; CDR3 DNA: TGTGCCAGCTCACCAAGGAAGGGGGCGACTGAAGCTTTCTTT; J gene: TRBJ1-1; clone size: -; V gene: TRBV18; D gene: TRBD1
CDR3 protein: CASSRGGETLHF; CDR3 DNA: TGTGCCAGCAGCCGCGGGGGCGAGACCCTCCACTTT; J gene: TRBJ1-6; clone size: -; V gene: TRBV6-2/TRBV6-3; D gene: -
CDR3 protein: CAIHPAGLDVGEQYF; CDR3 DNA: TGTGCCATCCACCCTGCGGGGTTGGATGTAGGCGAGCAGTACTTC; J gene: TRBJ2-7; clone size: -; V gene: TRBV10-3; D gene: -
CDR3 protein: CASRDKQGLRPYGYTF; CDR3 DNA: TGTGCCAGCAGGGATAAACAGGGATTGCGGCCCTATGGCTACACCTTC; J gene: TRBJ1-2; clone size: -; V gene: TRBV2; D gene: -
CDR3 protein: CASQPLLWTEAFF; CDR3 DNA: TGTGCCTCACAACCCCTCTTGTGGACTGAAGCTTTCTTT; J gene: TRBJ1-1; clone size: few; V gene: TRBV6-5; D gene: -
CDR3 protein: CASSYRGGSTGYEQYF; CDR3 DNA: TGTGCCAGCAGCTACAGGGGTGGCAGTACAGGGTACGAGCAGTACTTC; J gene: TRBJ2-7; clone size: -; V gene: TRBV7-2; D gene: TRBD1
CDR3 protein: CASSFMQGNTEAFF; CDR3 DNA: TGTGCCAGCAGCTTTATGCAGGGGAACACTGAAGCTTTCTTT; J gene: TRBJ1-1; clone size: many; V gene: TRBV7-9; D gene: -
CDR3 protein: CASSFTGGDEKLFF; CDR3 DNA: TGTGCCAGCAGCTTCACAGGGGGCGATGAAAAACTGTTTTTT; J gene: TRBJ1-4; clone size: -; V gene: TRBV11-3; D gene: TRBD1
CDR3 protein: CASSKTGLAFF; CDR3 DNA: TGTGCCAGCAGCAAGACAGGGTTAGCTTTCTTT; J gene: TRBJ1-1; clone size: once; V gene: TRBV28; D gene: TRBD1
CDR3 protein: CASSPPGQGAGNEQFF; CDR3 DNA: TGTGCCAGCAGTCCCCCAGGACAGGGAGCTGGCAACGAGCAGTTCTTC; J gene: TRBJ2-1; clone size: -; V gene: TRBV28; D gene: TRBD1
CDR3 protein: CASRSWTAEVEKLFF; CDR3 DNA: TGTGCCAGCAGATCCTGGACAGCGGAGGTTGAAAAACTGTTTTTT; J gene: TRBJ1-4; clone size: -; V gene: TRBV6-5; D gene: -
CDR3 protein: CASSQAGGHSGNTIYF; CDR3 DNA: TGTGCCAGCAGCCAGGCAGGGGGTCACTCTGGAAACACCATATATTTT; J gene: TRBJ1-3; clone size: -; V gene: TRBV3-1/TRBV3-2; D gene: TRBD1
CDR3 protein: CASGGQSKVHTEAFF; CDR3 DNA: TGTGCCAGCGGAGGACAGTCGAAAGTTCACACTGAAGCTTTCTTT; J gene: TRBJ1-1; clone size: few; V gene: TRBV3-1/TRBV3-2; D gene: -
CDR3 protein: CASSLSGGNEQYF; CDR3 DNA: TGTGCCAGCAGTTTGTCAGGGGGCAACGAGCAGTACTTC; J gene: TRBJ2-7; clone size: once; V gene: TRBV12-3/TRBV12-4; D gene: TRBD1